The sample holds a few counts of the clone carrying this T cell receptor beta chain. Its antigen is as yet unknown. The data are from a study of T-cell reconstitution after alpha-beta-depleted transplantation in children. Study-wide results and limits: Fresh T-cell production supplied most of the T-cell counts and diversity seen one year after transplant. Two months or so post-transplant, alpha-beta T cells reportedly derived from several hundred expanded graft clones. For some patients, TCRbeta diversity was high at day 60 because of recipient T cells and thymic progenitors that survived.

TCRbeta library preparation incorporated unique molecular identifiers. MiXCR, applied by TCRdb to the PCR reads, yields one record per CDR3 protein. The sample holds some 550,000 distinct CDR3 sequences, more than 20% seen once. V was clipped by 1 base and J by 10 bases, with 14 bases between them. CDR1 is SGHTA and CDR2 is FQGNSA in the germline V gene. The CDR3 covers 15 residues. The chain employs TRBV7-2 and TRBJ1-6, with D possibly TRBD1 on 6 matching bases. The TCR sequence derives from a boy under two years old who had a stem cell transplant for acute myeloid leukemia, so the T cells may come from the graft donor. The specimen was PBMCs, mostly from graft donor cells, collected 360 days after TCRalphabeta/CD19-depleted stem cell transplant. The CDR3 spells CASSLVGGWESPLHF. CDR3 sequence (DNA): TGTGCCAGCAGCTTAGTGGGGGGCTGGGAGTCACCCCTCCACTTT.